The T cell receptor (beta chain) described here comes from a study of blood T cell repertoires in COVID-19. Overall study: Acute-phase and convalescent COVID-19 samples originated in the United States, Italy and Spain. Sources were T cells, B-cell-depleted T cells, or PBMCs; the material itself was cDNA or gDNA.

In the original workflow: Estimation of nucleated cell counts relied on the amplification of reference gene primers. Measured with immunoSEQ multiplex PCR; TCRdb has only the in-frame clones, and not every one. The DNA gave D and trimming, while V, J and clone size come from that table. Among over 250,000 clones listed, about 82% were seen once. The CDR3 has 15 amino acids. The germline gives CDR1 MNHNS, CDR2 SASEGT. Unmatched junction bases numbered 9, after V lost 1 base and J lost 8 bases. The specimen was peripheral blood. The TCR comes from a man aged 50 to 59 with active or convalescent COVID-19. The chain joins TRBV6-1 to TRBJ1-2, with TRBD1 matching over 8 bases. The CDR3: CASSEGWGPGGGYTF. The CDR3 nucleotides are TGTGCCAGCAGTGAAGGATGGGGTCCAGGGGGCGGCTACACCTTC.